Listed below are T cell receptor beta chains from one sample, sequenced in a study of molecular identifiers for immune sequencing clone quantification. Each CDR3 protein gets one entry after TCRdb re-called the PCR reads with MiXCR. The table has a few hundred thousand distinct CDR3 sequences, over 20% seen once; the top ten hold 0.7% to 0.95%. Sequencing input: naive CD8+ T cells from blood, with Jurkat cell RNA spiked in. The receptors originated from a human donor in good health. Some libraries in this study had Jurkat cell RNA spiked in. CDR3s include the opening cysteine and the closing phenylalanine or tryptophan. The D gene is left open where the match is weak. For some rows the clone size is stated as once, few or many, or as a class when expanded; others skip it.

d_gene: TRBD1
abundance: .
v_gene: TRBV19
j_gene: TRBJ2-2
CDR3aa: CATDRGSGELFF
CDR3nt: TGTGCCACGGACAGGGGGTCCGGGGAGCTGTTTTTT

d_gene: .
abundance: .
v_gene: TRBV11-2
j_gene: TRBJ2-7
CDR3aa: CASSLGAGGASSYEQYF
CDR3nt: TGTGCCAGCAGCCTGGGGGCTGGCGGCGCGAGCTCCTACGAGCAGTACTTC

d_gene: .
abundance: many
v_gene: TRBV27
j_gene: TRBJ2-5
CDR3aa: CASSLGETQYF
CDR3nt: TGCGCCAGCAGCTTGGGGGAGACCCAGTACTTC

d_gene: .
abundance: many
v_gene: TRBV6-4
j_gene: TRBJ2-3
CDR3aa: CASSDYGSTDTQYF
CDR3nt: TGTGCCAGCAGTGACTACGGGAGCACAGATACGCAGTATTTT

d_gene: TRBD1
abundance: many
v_gene: TRBV4-1
j_gene: TRBJ2-1
CDR3aa: CASSMPGQGAYNEQFF
CDR3nt: TGCGCCAGCAGCATGCCGGGACAGGGGGCCTACAATGAGCAGTTCTTC

d_gene: .
abundance: many
v_gene: TRBV4-3
j_gene: TRBJ2-7
CDR3aa: CASSQDFRGGSYEQYF
CDR3nt: TGCGCCAGCAGCCAAGATTTTAGGGGTGGGTCCTACGAGCAGTACTTC

d_gene: .
abundance: few
v_gene: TRBV7-9
j_gene: TRBJ1-4
CDR3aa: CASSFGGRLNEKLFF
CDR3nt: TGTGCCAGCAGCTTTGGTGGCAGACTTAATGAAAAACTGTTTTTT

d_gene: .
abundance: .
v_gene: TRBV12-3/TRBV12-4
j_gene: TRBJ2-7
CDR3aa: CASSLGEHPNRPYEQYF
CDR3nt: TGTGCCAGCAGTTTAGGGGAACATCCCAACCGACCTTACGAGCAGTACTTC

d_gene: .
abundance: .
v_gene: TRBV12-3/TRBV12-4
j_gene: TRBJ2-7
CDR3aa: CASSFKASARYEQYF
CDR3nt: TGTGCCAGCAGTTTTAAGGCTAGCGCCAGATACGAGCAGTACTTC

d_gene: .
abundance: .
v_gene: TRBV12-3/TRBV12-4
j_gene: TRBJ1-4
CDR3aa: CASSFVEEKLFF
CDR3nt: TGTGCCAGCAGTTTTGTCGAAGAAAAACTGTTTTTT

d_gene: TRBD1
abundance: .
v_gene: TRBV3-1
j_gene: TRBJ2-7
CDR3aa: CASSLGTGLDEQYF
CDR3nt: TGTGCCAGCAGTCTTGGGACAGGGTTGGACGAGCAGTACTTC

d_gene: .
abundance: few
v_gene: TRBV6-2/TRBV6-3
j_gene: TRBJ2-1
CDR3aa: CASTTDYYNEQFF
CDR3nt: TGTGCCAGCACCACCGACTATTACAATGAGCAGTTCTTC

d_gene: .
abundance: many
v_gene: TRBV7-9
j_gene: TRBJ2-1
CDR3aa: CASSPTNYNEQFF
CDR3nt: TGTGCCAGCAGCCCGACTAACTACAATGAGCAGTTCTTC

d_gene: .
abundance: once
v_gene: TRBV5-6
j_gene: TRBJ1-4
CDR3aa: CASSLRGRPTNEKLFF
CDR3nt: TGTGCCAGCAGCTTGCGGGGCAGACCAACTAATGAAAAACTGTTTTTT

d_gene: .
abundance: .
v_gene: TRBV15
j_gene: TRBJ2-2
CDR3aa: CATSRVLDNTGELFF
CDR3nt: TGTGCCACCAGCAGAGTCCTGGATAACACCGGGGAGCTGTTTTTT

d_gene: TRBD2
abundance: many
v_gene: TRBV6-2/TRBV6-3
j_gene: TRBJ2-7
CDR3aa: CASSGSYEQYF
CDR3nt: TGTGCCAGTAGCGGGAGCTACGAGCAGTACTTC

d_gene: .
abundance: .
v_gene: TRBV29-1
j_gene: TRBJ2-1
CDR3aa: CSVEDRVYEQFF
CDR3nt: TGCAGCGTTGAAGATCGGGTGTATGAGCAGTTCTTC

d_gene: TRBD1
abundance: many
v_gene: TRBV7-9
j_gene: TRBJ1-1
CDR3aa: CASSWKQGRETEAFF
CDR3nt: TGTGCCAGCAGCTGGAAACAGGGGAGGGAAACTGAAGCTTTCTTT

d_gene: TRBD1
abundance: few
v_gene: TRBV6-5
j_gene: TRBJ2-3
CDR3aa: CASTPGGIGWQGLTDTQYF
CDR3nt: TGTGCCAGCACCCCAGGGGGCATAGGATGGCAGGGGCTCACAGATACGCAGTATTTT

d_gene: .
abundance: many
v_gene: TRBV20-1
j_gene: TRBJ2-7
CDR3aa: CSAREVGGEQYF
CDR3nt: TGCAGTGCTAGAGAGGTCGGTGGGGAGCAGTACTTC

d_gene: TRBD2
abundance: many
v_gene: TRBV20-1
j_gene: TRBJ2-7
CDR3aa: CSARDGLAGEIIYEQYF
CDR3nt: TGCAGTGCTAGAGACGGACTAGCGGGAGAAATTATCTACGAGCAGTACTTC

d_gene: TRBD2
abundance: .
v_gene: TRBV20-1
j_gene: TRBJ2-3
CDR3aa: CSAPGLADSTDTQYF
CDR3nt: TGCAGTGCCCCGGGGCTAGCGGATAGCACAGATACGCAGTATTTT

d_gene: .
abundance: many
v_gene: TRBV7-9
j_gene: TRBJ2-7
CDR3aa: CASSATQGHRGYEQYF
CDR3nt: TGTGCCAGCAGCGCAACCCAGGGGCATCGGGGGTACGAGCAGTACTTC

d_gene: .
abundance: few
v_gene: TRBV7-9
j_gene: TRBJ2-7
CDR3aa: CASSFMRDEQYF
CDR3nt: TGTGCCAGCAGCTTTATGAGGGATGAGCAGTACTTC

d_gene: TRBD1
abundance: few
v_gene: TRBV11-2
j_gene: TRBJ2-7
CDR3aa: CASSLGTEPYEQYF
CDR3nt: TGTGCCAGCAGCCTAGGGACAGAGCCCTACGAGCAGTACTTC

d_gene: .
abundance: many
v_gene: TRBV18
j_gene: TRBJ1-1
CDR3aa: CASSPPPENSWGYTEAFF
CDR3nt: TGTGCCAGCTCACCACCGCCGGAGAACTCTTGGGGGTACACTGAAGCTTTCTTT

d_gene: .
abundance: .
v_gene: TRBV2
j_gene: TRBJ1-5
CDR3aa: CATQWGSNQPQHF
CDR3nt: TGTGCCACCCAGTGGGGGTCCAATCAGCCCCAGCATTTT

d_gene: TRBD2
abundance: few
v_gene: TRBV4-2
j_gene: TRBJ2-3
CDR3aa: CASSQEEPSSGRAADTQYF
CDR3nt: TGTGCCAGCAGCCAAGAGGAGCCGTCTAGCGGGAGGGCCGCGGATACGCAGTATTTT